This T cell receptor (beta chain) was captured by sequencing in a study of cytotoxic CD8 clonotypes in ibrutinib-treated CLL (dated by TCRdb to about 2021). About the study as a whole: The cohort included about 15 treatment-naive and approximately eleven relapsed/refractory patients; about 18 were IGHV unmutated. Responses were partial in roughly 24 patients and complete in 2; after median approximately 69 months follow-up, around 15 stayed in remission and about twelve progressed. Response samples were obtained after a median of 12 months of treatment, with a range of about 6 to 36 months. On average, each sample had 255,043 productive templates and more than 75,000 productive rearrangements. Of the 90 or so participants in the trial, roughly 26 had longitudinal samples available. Cryopreserved peripheral blood mononuclear cells were obtained before treatment, at response, and at either sustained remission or disease progression. All remission and progressive disease samples were collected while patients were still receiving ibrutinib.

Explained via the paper, the time point label denotes: about twelve months on ibrutinib. About 2 micrograms of genomic DNA were extracted from cryopreserved PBMCs for TCR beta library preparation. Longitudinal blood samples from CLL patients receiving ibrutinib monotherapy were subjected to high-throughput TCR beta sequencing. Patients were enrolled in a phase 2 open-label single-center ibrutinib monotherapy trial. The CDR3, cysteine through phenylalanine, is 14 amino acids long. Here the CDR3 DNA is all that survives: 42 bases in frame from base 1. Trimming at the junction amounts to 3 bases on V and 4 bases on J, and the germline ends lie 13 bases apart. CDR1 and CDR2 (MNHEY, SMNVEV) derive from the germline V gene (reference sequence). A MiSeq instrument was used for deep resolution sequencing, which targeted depths ranging from 1 in 1 million up to 1 in 200,000 T cells, with coverage averaging 10x for each clonotype. TCR beta libraries were generated with the immunoSEQ hsTCRB Kit. The paper's processing steps were these. ImmunoSEQ Data Assistant and ImmunoSEQ Analyzer were used for data analysis, and V, D and J genes were assigned according to IMGT definitions. Clonality, which ranges from 0 to 1, was calculated by subtracting the normalized Shannon entropy of productive rearrangement frequencies from one. Public clonotype analysis was restricted to overrepresented clonotypes comprising at least 0.05% of each patient's repertoire. Thirteen age-matched healthy donor repertoires from immuneACCESS served as clonality controls. Imported from immuneACCESS, the table was reduced by TCRdb to in-frame sequences with V and J called. These copies leave out some clones; in studies compared against another copy, an unresolved V gene accounts for under half, and the cause of the remainder is not known. V, J and clone size are those of that table, while D and trimming were read from the DNA. The sample table lists 200,000 to 250,000 clones, approximately 79% of them with a count of one. The ten largest clones take up 10% to 12% of the sample.

In regard to this clone: Its antigen is unknown. Per-nucleotide qualities are absent, and no much larger clonotype sits a single base away.

Results the study describes overall, beyond this receptor: Public clonotypes were rare and either shrank or stayed stable during treatment, and the rise in clonality at ibrutinib response reflected expansion of private clonotypes. At baseline, clonality was higher than in age-matched healthy donors and showed a strong correlation with circulating CD8+ T-cell counts. Sustained-remission and progressing patients did not have matched sampling times, and lymph node repertoires were not examined. Clonality increased at ibrutinib response, stayed stable in sustained remission, and fell back toward baseline at progression.

Sequencing used PBMCs, obtained after 12 months of ibrutinib treatment. This TCR was recovered from a human donor with chronic lymphocytic leukemia. The receptor chain draws on TRBV27 and TRBJ2-7; the D gene cannot be resolved reliably. The DNA sequence is given as TGTGCCAGCAGTTTCTTGGCAACATCTTACGAGCAGTACTTC. This codes for CASSFLATSYEQYF.